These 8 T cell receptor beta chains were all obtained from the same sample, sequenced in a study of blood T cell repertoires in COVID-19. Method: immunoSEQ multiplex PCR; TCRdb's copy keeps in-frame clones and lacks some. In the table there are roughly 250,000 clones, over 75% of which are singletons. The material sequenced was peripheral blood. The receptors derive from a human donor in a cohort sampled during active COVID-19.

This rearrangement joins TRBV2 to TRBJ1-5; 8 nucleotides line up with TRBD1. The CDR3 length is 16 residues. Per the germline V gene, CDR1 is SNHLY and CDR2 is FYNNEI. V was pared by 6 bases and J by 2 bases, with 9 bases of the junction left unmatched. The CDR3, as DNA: TGTGCCAGCAGATGGACAGGGAGTAACGGCAATCAGCCCCAGCATTTT. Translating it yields CASRWTGSNGNQPQHF.

CDR3 residues: CASSFGRANYEQYF. CDR3 DNA: TGCGCCAGCAGCTTCGGCAGGGCAAACTACGAGCAGTACTTC. The chain recombines TRBV5-1 with TRBJ2-7; possible D gene TRBD1, 5 bases. Germline CDR1 reads SGHRS; CDR2 reads YFSETQ. The CDR3 has 14 residues. Trimming took 2 bases from V and 3 from J, leaving 12 bases between them. The variable domain in full, with the rest retrieved from reference TRBV5-1 and TRBJ2-7, is KAGVTQTPRYLIKTRGQQVTLSCSPISGHRSVSWYQQTPGQGLQFLFEYFSETQRNKGNFPGRFSGRQFSNSRSEMNVSTLELGDSALYLCASSFGRANYEQYFGPGTRLTVT.

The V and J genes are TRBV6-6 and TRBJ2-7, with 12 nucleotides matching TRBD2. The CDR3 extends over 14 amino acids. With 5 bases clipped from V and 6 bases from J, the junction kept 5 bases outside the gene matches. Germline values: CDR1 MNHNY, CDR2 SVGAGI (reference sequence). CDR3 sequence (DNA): TGTGCCAGCAGTCCCCTAGCGGGGGGGCCCGAGCAGTACTTC. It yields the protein CASSPLAGGPEQYF.

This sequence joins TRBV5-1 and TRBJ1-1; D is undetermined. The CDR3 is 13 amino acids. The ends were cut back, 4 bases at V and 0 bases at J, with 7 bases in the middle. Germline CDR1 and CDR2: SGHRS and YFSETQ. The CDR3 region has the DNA TGCGCCAGCAGCCCGGACTTGAACACTGAAGCTTTCTTT. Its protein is CASSPDLNTEAFF.

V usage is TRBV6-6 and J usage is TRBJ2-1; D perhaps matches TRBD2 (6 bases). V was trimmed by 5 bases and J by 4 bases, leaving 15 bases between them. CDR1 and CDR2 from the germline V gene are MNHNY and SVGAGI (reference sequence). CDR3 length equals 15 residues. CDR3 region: CASSPGLEVYNEQFF. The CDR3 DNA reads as TGTGCCAGCAGTCCGGGACTCGAGGTTTACAATGAGCAGTTCTTC.

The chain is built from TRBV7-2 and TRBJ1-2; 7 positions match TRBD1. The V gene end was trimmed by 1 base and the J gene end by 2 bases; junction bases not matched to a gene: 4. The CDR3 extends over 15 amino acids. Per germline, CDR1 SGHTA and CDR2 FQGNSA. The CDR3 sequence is CASSLGRGRNYGYTF. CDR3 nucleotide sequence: TGTGCCAGCAGCTTAGGAAGGGGGCGGAACTATGGCTACACCTTC.

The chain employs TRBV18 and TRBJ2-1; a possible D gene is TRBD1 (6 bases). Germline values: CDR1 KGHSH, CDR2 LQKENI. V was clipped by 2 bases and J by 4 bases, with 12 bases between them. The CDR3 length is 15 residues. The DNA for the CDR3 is TGTGCCAGCTCACCAACGACAGGACCTTACAATGAGCAGTTCTTC. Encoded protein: CASSPTTGPYNEQFF.

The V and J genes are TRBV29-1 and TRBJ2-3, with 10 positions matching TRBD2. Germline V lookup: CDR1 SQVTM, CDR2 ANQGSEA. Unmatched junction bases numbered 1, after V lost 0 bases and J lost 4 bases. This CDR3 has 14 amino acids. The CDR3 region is CSVEEGLAADTQYF. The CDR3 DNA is TGCAGCGTTGAAGAAGGACTAGCGGCAGATACGCAGTATTTT.